The 21 T cell receptor beta chains below come from one sample, sequenced in a study of shared clonotypes between healthy human individuals. Some clones are missing from TCRdb's copy, which holds only in-frame ones; the method was immunoSEQ multiplex PCR. The sample records around 690,000 clones, roughly 91% being singletons. The sample comprised memory CD8+ T cells from PBMCs. The subset is: CD45RO+ cells pooled with CCR7-negative TemRA cells. The receptor source for this set is a man between 18 and 35 years old in good health. Some clones in this sample may be carry-over from other donors' samples.

The chain employs TRBV9 and TRBJ2-2, with 12 bases identical to TRBD1. The CDR3 length is 18 residues. Trimming at V came to 2 bases and at J to 3 bases, leaving 8 bases not matched to a gene. In germline, CDR1 is SGDLS, CDR2 YYNGEE. The DNA of the CDR3 is TGTGCCAGCAGCGTCCGGGACAGGGGGCCTCGCGACACCGGGGAGCTGTTTTTT. Encoded protein: CASSVRDRGPRDTGELFF.

The chain is built from TRBV4-1 and TRBJ2-6; D possibly corresponds to TRBD1 (6 bases). Germline CDR1 and CDR2: MGHRA and YSYEKL. Trimming took off 5 bases at V and 1 base at J, with 9 bases between the two ends. CDR3 length: 15 amino acids. The CDR3 coding sequence is TGCGCCAGCAGCTCACAGGGTTCTGGGGCCAACGTCCTGACTTTC. It is translated as CASSSQGSGANVLTF.

The J gene is TRBJ2-4, the V gene TRBV2; possible D gene TRBD2, 6 bases. V was clipped by 4 bases and J by 5 bases, with 12 bases between them. This CDR3 has 14 residues. Germline-derived CDR1 and CDR2 are SNHLY and FYNNEI. The CDR3 loop reads CASSASGSQNIQYF. Here the CDR3 DNA reads TGTGCCAGCAGTGCCTCCGGGAGCCAAAACATTCAGTACTTC.

The chain employs TRBV9 and TRBJ2-4; TRBD1 matches at 9 bases. Trimming removed 0 bases from V and 0 bases from J; junction bases left unmatched: 16. CDR3 length: 21 amino acids. Germline CDR1 SGDLS, CDR2 YYNGEE. The CDR3 nucleotides read TGTGCCAGCAGCGTAGAGGTTCGGGACAGGGAAGACCTAATAGCCAAAAACATTCAGTACTTC. It translates to CASSVEVRDREDLIAKNIQYF. The whole variable domain, remainder taken from reference TRBV9 and TRBJ2-4, is DSGVTQTPKHLITATGQRVTLRCSPRSGDLSVYWYQQSLDQGLQFLIQYYNGEERAKGNILERFSAQQFPDLHSELNLSSLELGDSALYFCASSVEVRDREDLIAKNIQYFGAGTRLSVL.

The chain joins TRBV28 to TRBJ2-1; TRBD1 aligns across 7 bases. This CDR3 has 14 residues. J gave up 7 bases and V 7 bases, and 10 bases lay outside the gene matches. Germline CDR1 reads MDHEN; CDR2 reads SYDVKM. The CDR3 spells CASTQTGSKNEQFF. The CDR3, as DNA: TGTGCCAGCACTCAGACAGGGTCAAAGAATGAGCAGTTCTTC.

The chain links TRBV27 to TRBJ1-6; TRBD1 matches 7 bases. This CDR3 has 14 amino acids. Trimming cost V 8 bases and J 3 bases; bases outside gene matches: 4. CDR1 and CDR2 (germline): MNHEY, SMNVEV (reference sequence). For the CDR3, the DNA is TGTGCCAGCCACCGGACAGGCTATAATTCACCCCTCCACTTT. Translating it yields CASHRTGYNSPLHF.

As to this clone: This specimen includes other DNA sequences encoding the same CDR3. This chain links TRBV27 with TRBJ2-1, with D possibly TRBD1 on 5 matching bases. From germline, CDR1 is MNHEY and CDR2 SMNVEV (reference sequence). Trimming pared 0 bases from V and 2 bases from J, leaving 5 bases between. The CDR3 runs 14 residues. The CDR3 DNA sequence: TGTGCCAGCAGTTTATCAGGGGCCTACAATGAGCAGTTCTTC. Translation: CASSLSGAYNEQFF.

This chain joins TRBV28 and TRBJ2-1; TRBD2 matches at 12 bases. CDR3 length: 19 amino acids. V lost 3 bases, J lost 4 bases, and 13 bases stayed unmatched. Germline CDR1 and CDR2: MDHEN and SYDVKM. CDR3 coding DNA: TGTGCCAGCAGTTTGTTATCGGCAGAAGGACTAGCGGGATACAATGAGCAGTTCTTC. The encoded protein is CASSLLSAEGLAGYNEQFF.

The genes are TRBV27 and TRBJ1-5, with a tentative D call TRBD1 (5 bases). The CDR3 has 14 amino acids. CDR1 and CDR2 (germline): MNHEY, SMNVEV (reference sequence). V gave up 1 base and J gave up 6 bases, with 10 bases separating them. This chain's CDR3 is CASSLWGVGQPQHF. CDR3 in DNA: TGTGCCAGCAGTTTATGGGGGGTGGGTCAGCCCCAGCATTTT.

V and J are TRBV5-6 and TRBJ1-1; 8 nucleotides align to TRBD1. J lost 4 bases, V lost 4 bases, and 21 bases had no gene match. CDR1 and CDR2 (germline): SGHDT, YYEEEE. This CDR3 has 19 residues. This chain's CDR3 is CASSPPTGQGAGFGTEAFF. The CDR3 coding sequence is TGTGCCAGCAGCCCACCTACGGGTCAGGGGGCGGGTTTTGGCACTGAAGCTTTCTTT.

The V gene is TRBV6-5, the J gene TRBJ2-1; D is possibly TRBD2 (6 bases). With 7 bases removed from V and 9 bases from J, the gap between germline ends came to 16 bases. The CDR3 runs to 13 residues. Germline assignment: CDR1 MNHEY and CDR2 SVGAGI. The CDR3 is CASMAGPGIEQFF. CDR3 coding DNA: TGTGCCAGCATGGCGGGACCAGGTATTGAGCAGTTCTTC.

The rearrangement joins TRBV9 to TRBJ2-7; D may be TRBD2 (6 bases). Trimming removed 2 bases from V and 7 bases from J, with 13 bases in between. The germline V gene encodes CDR1 SGDLS and CDR2 YYNGEE. The CDR3 has 13 amino acids. The CDR3 bases are TGTGCCAGCAGCGTGAAGACGGCGGGGGAGCAGTACTTC. As protein: CASSVKTAGEQYF.

This clone appeared once. The chain is built from TRBV11-2 and TRBJ2-3, with D perhaps assigned TRBD1 or TRBD2 (5 bases each). Between the trimmed V and J ends, which lost 8 bases and 8 bases, there was a span of 11 bases. Per germline, CDR1 SGHAT and CDR2 FQNNGV. This CDR3 has 11 amino acids. The CDR3 bases are TGTGCCAGCCGAGGGGTGGGTACGCAGTATTTT. Its protein is CASRGVGTQYF.

The chain employs TRBV7-2 and TRBJ2-7; TRBD2 matches at 10 bases. Germline-derived CDR1 and CDR2 are SGHTA and FQGNSA. V shed 5 bases and J 6 bases; nucleotides not matched to a gene: 13. This CDR3 comprises 16 residues. CDR3 nucleotide sequence: TGTGCCAGCAGCCAGGGCGGGCTAGCGGGAGTACGCGAGCAGTACTTC. Translated: CASSQGGLAGVREQYF.

This chain joins TRBV7-2 and TRBJ2-3, with 9 bases that match TRBD2. Germline loops: CDR1 SGHTA, CDR2 FQGNSA. The J segment lost 5 bases and the V segment lost 5 bases, leaving 11 bases of the junction unmatched. The CDR3 has 16 residues. The CDR3 spells CASSPTGGRVVDTQYF. The CDR3 DNA follows: TGTGCCAGCAGCCCCACCGGCGGGAGGGTCGTAGATACGCAGTATTTT.

On this clone itself: The same CDR3 also results from other DNA sequences found in this sample. The CDR3 region is CASSNRTGRQETQYF. CDR3 sequence (DNA): TGTGCCAGCAGCAACCGGACAGGGAGACAAGAGACCCAGTACTTC. This chain joins TRBV7-9 and TRBJ2-5; 8 bases line up with TRBD1. In germline, CDR1 is SEHNR, CDR2 FQNEAQ (reference sequence). The CDR3 runs 15 residues. V lost 5 bases and J lost 2; bases outside the gene matches: 7.

The V call is TRBV7-9, the J call TRBJ2-2; 9 bases align to TRBD2. V lost 1 base and J lost 3; bases outside the gene matches: 9. Germline assignment: CDR1 SEHNR and CDR2 FQNEAQ (reference sequence). CDR3 length equals 18 residues. CDR3 loop: CASSLDLVGGRDTGELFF. CDR3 nucleotides: TGTGCCAGCAGCTTAGATCTGGTCGGCGGGAGGGACACCGGGGAGCTGTTTTTT.

This chain connects TRBV11-2 to TRBJ2-1; maybe TRBD2 (5 bases). Germline values: CDR1 SGHAT, CDR2 FQNNGV. The CDR3 length is 15 residues. Trimming removed 3 bases at V and 0 bases at J, with 9 bases between. CDR3 in amino acids: CASSLGGRSYNEQFF. CDR3 DNA sequence: TGTGCCAGCAGCTTGGGCGGGCGCTCCTACAATGAGCAGTTCTTC.

The chain combines TRBV19 with TRBJ2-2, with D perhaps matching TRBD1 (6 bases). The CDR3 spans 13 residues. The V and J ends lost 3 bases and 8 bases respectively, with 10 bases between them. Per germline, CDR1 LNHDA and CDR2 SQIVND (reference sequence). In DNA, the CDR3 is TGTGCCAGTAGTATCACAGGGTGGGGGGAGCTGTTTTTT. Translating it yields CASSITGWGELFF.

The chain employs TRBV5-1 and TRBJ2-7; the D gene could be TRBD1 or TRBD2 (5 bases each). CDR3 length equals 15 residues. Trimming took 4 bases from V and 0 from J, leaving 14 bases between them. The V gene's germline CDR1 is SGHRS and CDR2 YFSETQ. The CDR3 DNA reads TGCGCCAGCAGCCCCCGGGACCCCTTCTCCTACGAGCAGTACTTC. It encodes CASSPRDPFSYEQYF.

This rearrangement joins TRBV28 to TRBJ2-1; D is uncertain. Trimming cost V 4 bases and J 9 bases, with 10 bases left between them. The germline V gene encodes CDR1 MDHEN and CDR2 SYDVKM. The CDR3 has 12 amino acids. The CDR3 protein is CASSYPNGEQFF. The CDR3 bases are TGTGCCAGCAGTTATCCTAACGGTGAGCAGTTCTTC. Using reference TRBV28 and TRBJ2-1 for the parts outside the CDR3, the full variable domain is DVKVTQSSRYLVKRTGEKVFLECVQDMDHENMFWYRQDPGLGLRLIYFSYDVKMKEKGDIPEGYSVSREKKERFSLILESASTNQTSMYLCASSYPNGEQFFGPGTRLTVL.